This passage covers 20 T cell receptor beta chains from one sample sequenced in a study of T-cell memory formation after mild COVID-19. Via MiXCR, TCRdb re-called the 5' RACE reads, giving one row per CDR3 protein. Among about 430,000 distinct CDR3 sequences listed, more than 20% were seen once. Specimen: PBMCs or a T cell subset sorted from them (not recorded which). These receptors were taken from an adult woman who had mild COVID-19 (a few samples of this study predate the infection). Cell type and time point are not known.

A few counts support this clonotype. The chain couples TRBV24-1 to TRBJ2-3; TRBD1 might be the D (6 bases). The germline CDR1 and CDR2 sequences are KGHDR and SFDVKD. The CDR3 is 18 residues long. Trimming removed 1 base at V and 6 bases at J, with 22 bases between. The CDR3 nucleotides read TGTGCCACCAGTGATTTTTATAGCGACCGAGGACAGCCTGATACGCAGTATTTT. This sequence encodes CATSDFYSDRGQPDTQYF.

This clonotype was seen a few times. V and J are TRBV9 and TRBJ1-1; weak D call: TRBD1 (5 bases). The CDR3 sequence is 13 residues long. CDR1 SGDLS and CDR2 YYNGEE come from the germline V gene. V was pared by 0 bases and J by 5 bases, with 8 bases between. The CDR3: CASSVAGRTEAFF. CDR3 nucleotide sequence: TGTGCCAGCAGCGTAGCAGGGCGAACTGAAGCTTTCTTT. Variable domain in full (rest from reference TRBV9 and TRBJ1-1): DSGVTQTPKHLITATGQRVTLRCSPRSGDLSVYWYQQSLDQGLQFLIQYYNGEERAKGNILERFSAQQFPDLHSELNLSSLELGDSALYFCASSVAGRTEAFFGQGTRLTVV.

This clonotype came up a few times. V usage is TRBV19 and J usage is TRBJ2-7; a possible D gene is TRBD1 (6 bases). Germline V gene sequence: CDR1 LNHDA, CDR2 SQIVND (reference sequence). Trimming pared 5 bases from V and 1 base from J, leaving 12 bases between. The CDR3 has 14 amino acids. The CDR3 loop reads CASSPGTFSYEQYF. The CDR3 DNA is TGTGCCAGTAGTCCGGGGACATTTTCCTACGAGCAGTACTTC.

This clonotype was seen many times. V gene TRBV12-3 or TRBV12-4 combines with J gene TRBJ2-3; 7 bases align to TRBD2. CDR3 length: 17 residues. The V and J ends lost 10 bases and 6 bases, in that order; junction bases with no gene match: 22. The CDR3 spells CAIGHAWRERGADTQYF. CDR3 bases: TGTGCCATAGGGCATGCTTGGCGGGAGCGGGGTGCGGATACGCAGTATTTT.

This clonotype was counted a few times. This sequence joins TRBV10-3 and TRBJ2-7; either TRBD1 or TRBD2 may fit D (5 bases each). Looked up from germline, CDR1 is ENHRY and CDR2 is SYGVKD. The V gene lost 3 bases and the J gene lost 9 bases, with 24 bases spanning the gap. This CDR3 is 16 amino acids long. DNA for the CDR3: TGTGCCATCAGTGAACCGAACACCCCAGTGGGGGTGGGGCAGTACTTC. This encodes CAISEPNTPVGVGQYF.

This clonotype has more than one count but fewer than ten. The genes are TRBV25-1 and TRBJ2-7; D call uncertain. CDR1 is MGHDK and CDR2 is SYGVNS in the germline V gene. The ends were cut back, 4 bases at V and 5 bases at J, with 6 bases in the middle. This CDR3 has 11 amino acids. The CDR3 reads CASSVRNEQYF. The CDR3 nucleotides read TGTGCCAGCAGTGTTCGGAACGAGCAGTACTTC.

This clonotype was counted between two and nine times. The gene calls are TRBV5-6 and TRBJ1-1; 8 bases agree with TRBD1. The V gene end was trimmed by 5 bases and the J gene end by 2 bases; junction bases not matched to a gene: 5. This CDR3 has 14 amino acids. CDR1 SGHDT and CDR2 YYEEEE come from the germline V gene. The CDR3 is CASRLTGVNTEAFF. In nucleotides, the CDR3 is TGTGCCAGCAGGCTGACAGGGGTAAACACTGAAGCTTTCTTT.

The CDR3 here is CASKEGYSNQPQHF. In DNA form, the CDR3 reads TGTGCCAGCAAGGAGGGGTATAGCAATCAGCCCCAGCATTTT. This sequence joins TRBV2 and TRBJ1-5; possible D gene TRBD1, 5 bases. Trimming took 7 bases from V and 0 from J, leaving 10 bases between them. Per the germline V gene, CDR1 is SNHLY and CDR2 is FYNNEI. The CDR3 sequence is 14 residues long.

This chain joins TRBV4-3 and TRBJ2-2, with 7 bases lining up with TRBD1. This CDR3 region has 16 residues. Germline V gene sequence: CDR1 LGHNA, CDR2 YSLEER. V shed 1 base and J 4 bases; nucleotides not matched to a gene: 6. Here the CDR3 DNA reads TGCGCCAGCAGCCAAGTTGGCTACAGGGGCACCGGGGAGCTGTTTTTT. Its translation: CASSQVGYRGTGELFF.

V usage is TRBV9 and J usage is TRBJ1-2, with D possibly TRBD1 on 5 matching bases. Germline loops: CDR1 SGDLS, CDR2 YYNGEE. This CDR3 contains 18 residues. V was shortened by 0 bases and J by 3 bases, with 21 bases between the two germline ends. In DNA, the CDR3 is TGTGCCAGCAGCGTAGCTACCCAGGGAGGAGGCTCGGACTATGGCTACACCTTC. This translates into CASSVATQGGGSDYGYTF.

This chain connects TRBV29-1 to TRBJ1-2; tentatively, D is TRBD1 (6 bases). Germline values: CDR1 SQVTM, CDR2 ANQGSEA. Deletions cut 7 bases from V and 3 bases from J, with 15 bases between. This CDR3 is 13 amino acids long. CDR3 sequence reads: CSAVAGGDYGYTF. The CDR3 DNA reads as TGCAGCGCCGTGGCGGGGGGCGACTATGGCTACACCTTC.

The chain combines TRBV11-3 with TRBJ2-7; D unresolved. The CDR3 runs 13 residues. CDR1 and CDR2 from the germline V gene are SGHNT and YENEEA. V shed 3 bases and J shed 2 bases, with 8 bases lying between them. The CDR3 DNA reads TGTGCCAGCAGCTTCTCCGGCCCCTACGAGCAGTACTTC. Protein sequence: CASSFSGPYEQYF.

The V gene is TRBV5-1, the J gene TRBJ2-2, with D perhaps TRBD1 (6 bases). The V end lost 4 bases, the J end lost 3 bases, and 13 bases lay between the germline ends. Germline CDR1 and CDR2: SGHRS and YFSETQ. This CDR3 has 15 amino acids. The CDR3 spells CASSRASGDTGELFF. The DNA for the CDR3 is TGCGCCAGCAGCAGAGCCTCAGGGGACACCGGGGAGCTGTTTTTT.

The chain couples TRBV7-8 to TRBJ2-5; D unresolved. Trimming took 5 bases from V and 0 from J, leaving 7 bases between them. In germline, CDR1 is SGHVS, CDR2 FQNEAQ. The CDR3 length is 13 residues. CDR3 protein: CASSLFNQETQYF. The CDR3 bases are TGTGCCAGCAGCCTCTTTAACCAAGAGACCCAGTACTTC.

This clonotype was observed a handful of times. This chain connects TRBV5-1 to TRBJ1-2; D gene ambiguous. Trimming cost V 4 bases and J 8 bases, with 12 bases left between them. The CDR3 is made up of 12 amino acids. Looked up from germline, CDR1 is SGHRS and CDR2 is YFSETQ. The CDR3 nucleotides are TGCGCCAGCAGCCCGGAGGGCAGAGGCTACACCTTC. Protein sequence: CASSPEGRGYTF. The full variable domain, its missing parts supplied by reference TRBV5-1 and TRBJ1-2, is KAGVTQTPRYLIKTRGQQVTLSCSPISGHRSVSWYQQTPGQGLQFLFEYFSETQRNKGNFPGRFSGRQFSNSRSEMNVSTLELGDSALYLCASSPEGRGYTFGSGTRLTVV.

This clonotype was seen a handful of times. The rearrangement links TRBV20-1 to TRBJ2-7; D is uncertain. The CDR3 extends over 15 amino acids. Germline CDR1 and CDR2: DFQATT and SNEGSKA (reference sequence). V lost 4 bases, J lost 3 bases, and 19 bases lay in between. The CDR3 loop is CSAITWTETVYEQYF. CDR3 sequence (DNA): TGCAGTGCTATTACGTGGACCGAAACGGTCTACGAGCAGTACTTC.

Many counts were recorded for this clonotype. Germline is not matched at one junction end, which may reflect a read error. V and J are TRBV5-1 and TRBJ2-2; a weak D match, TRBD2 (6 bases). The CDR3 spans 13 residues. The germline V gene encodes CDR1 SGHRS and CDR2 YFSETQ. The CDR3 DNA sequence: TGTGCCAGCAGCTTGGAGGGAACCGGGGAGCTGTTTTTT. Protein sequence: CASSLEGTGELFF.

There are many counts of this clonotype. The chain links TRBV19 to TRBJ1-1, with D maybe TRBD1 (5 bases). CDR1 LNHDA and CDR2 SQIVND come from the germline V gene (reference sequence). The V and J ends lost 6 bases and 1 base respectively, with 12 bases between them. This CDR3 spans 14 amino acids. The CDR3 sequence: CASRRGVSNTEAFF. The CDR3 region has the DNA TGTGCCAGTAGACGGGGCGTCTCGAACACTGAAGCTTTCTTT.

The J gene is TRBJ1-1, the V gene TRBV4-1; a possible D gene is TRBD1 (5 bases). Trimming took 4 bases from V and 1 from J, leaving 13 bases between them. CDR1 MGHRA and CDR2 YSYEKL come from the germline V gene. The CDR3 covers 15 residues. The CDR3 here is CASSPLGTPNTEAFF. CDR3 DNA sequence: TGCGCCAGCAGCCCCCTCGGGACCCCGAACACTGAAGCTTTCTTT.

The V and J genes are TRBV12-3 or TRBV12-4 and TRBJ2-1, with TRBD1 identical over 10 bases. V was clipped by 8 bases and J by 1 base; unmatched bases: 2. This CDR3 has 14 amino acids. CDR3 DNA sequence: TGTGCCAGCTGGGGACAGGGGTCCTACAATGAGCAGTTCTTC. This codes for CASWGQGSYNEQFF.